These 14 T cell receptor beta chains share one sample of origin, sequenced in a study of beta chain features in type 1 diabetes. Study-level points and caveats: Shortening that was moderate but significant affected the TCRB CDR3s of Type 1 diabetes patients in all four CD4+ subsets.

These receptors' targets are unknown. TCRB transcripts that were expressed got sequenced, as all of the isolated RNA had been reverse transcribed. The method was immunoSEQ multiplex PCR; TCRdb's version includes in-frame clones alone and lacks a portion of them. The top ten clones hold around 0.016% of a sample with 300,000 to 350,000 clones, roughly 13% of them seen once. Sequenced: naive CD4+ T cells from blood. The source of these receptors is a woman younger than 30 with type 1 diabetes.

This clone occurred a few times. The chain combines TRBV18 with TRBJ2-5; possible D gene TRBD2, 5 bases. The V end lost 3 bases, the J end lost 5 bases, and 16 bases lay between the germline ends. Germline V CDR1 and CDR2: KGHSH, LQKENI. This CDR3 contains 15 residues. The CDR3 here is CASSPVPLARETQYF. The CDR3 nucleotides are TGTGCCAGCTCACCGGTCCCCCTAGCACGGGAGACCCAGTACTTC. Full variable domain (outside the CDR3, taken from reference TRBV18 and TRBJ2-5): NAGVMQNPRHLVRRRGQEARLRCSPMKGHSHVYWYRQLPEEGLKFMVYLQKENIIDESGMPKERFSAEFPKEGPSILRIQQVVRGDSAAYFCASSPVPLARETQYFGPGTRLLVL.

The rearrangement uses TRBV7-2 and TRBJ1-2, with 7 bases lining up with TRBD1. Per germline, CDR1 SGHTA and CDR2 FQGNSA. The V and J ends lost 1 base and 5 bases, in that order; junction bases with no gene match: 7. CDR3 length equals 15 residues. CDR3 bases: TGTGCCAGCAGCTTAGGCGGGACAGCAGAATATGGCTACACCTTC. Protein product: CASSLGGTAEYGYTF.

The chain joins TRBV19 to TRBJ2-3; 13 bases match TRBD2. The V gene end was trimmed by 6 bases and the J gene end by 7 bases; junction bases not matched to a gene: 10. The CDR3 spans 16 residues. The germline gives CDR1 LNHDA, CDR2 SQIVND (reference sequence). As DNA, the CDR3 is TGTGCCAGTAGCCCGACTAGCGGGAGGTCTGCGAATACGCAGTATTTT. This codes for CASSPTSGRSANTQYF.

The chain recombines TRBV18 with TRBJ2-3; tentatively, D is TRBD1 (5 bases). Germline V CDR1 and CDR2: KGHSH, LQKENI. This CDR3 spans 14 amino acids. V was pared by 8 bases and J by 3 bases, with 15 bases between. The CDR3 region is CASSVGARTDTQYF. Here the CDR3 DNA reads TGTGCCAGCAGCGTAGGGGCCCGGACAGATACGCAGTATTTT. Drawing the rest from reference TRBV18 and TRBJ2-3, the complete variable domain is NAGVMQNPRHLVRRRGQEARLRCSPMKGHSHVYWYRQLPEEGLKFMVYLQKENIIDESGMPKERFSAEFPKEGPSILRIQQVVRGDSAAYFCASSVGARTDTQYFGPGTRLTVL.

The rearrangement uses TRBV30 and TRBJ2-7, with D maybe TRBD1 (5 bases). The CDR3 covers 13 residues. Trimming took 3 bases from V and 5 from J, leaving 14 bases between them. Germline values: CDR1 GTSNPN, CDR2 SVGIG (reference sequence). DNA of the CDR3: TGTGCCTGGAGCCCCGACAGAAATAACGAGCAGTACTTC. Its translation: CAWSPDRNNEQYF. Based on the CDR3 plus reference TRBV30 and TRBJ2-7, the full variable domain is SQTIHQWPATLVQPVGSPLSLECTVEGTSNPNLYWYRQAAGRGLQLLFYSVGIGQISSEVPQNLSASRPQDRQFILSSKKLLLSDSGFYLCAWSPDRNNEQYFGPGTRLTVT.

The rearrangement uses TRBV28 and TRBJ1-4, with D perhaps matching TRBD1 (6 bases). The V gene's germline CDR1 is MDHEN and CDR2 SYDVKM. Between the trimmed V and J ends, which lost 3 bases and 3 bases, there was a span of 20 bases. CDR3 length equals 18 residues. The CDR3 DNA reads TGTGCCAGCAGTTTTTGGAGTTCGATAGCAGGGGCTAATGAAAAACTGTTTTTT. Its translation is CASSFWSSIAGANEKLFF.

The rearrangement joins TRBV5-1 to TRBJ1-4; 8 nucleotides match TRBD1. Germline V CDR1 and CDR2: SGHRS, YFSETQ. CDR3 length: 15 residues. The V gene end was trimmed by 0 bases and the J gene end by 5 bases; junction bases not matched to a gene: 3. CDR3 bases: TGCGCCAGCAGCTTGGTTCCAGGGGGCAATGAAAAACTGTTTTTT. This sequence encodes CASSLVPGGNEKLFF.

The chain uses TRBV29-1 and TRBJ2-3, with D perhaps matching TRBD1 (6 bases). This CDR3 has 14 residues. Deletions cut 4 bases from V and 1 base from J, with 12 bases between. Per germline, CDR1 SQVTM and CDR2 ANQGSEA. This CDR3 reads CSVAPGARTDTQYF. DNA for the CDR3: TGCAGCGTTGCGCCAGGGGCACGCACAGATACGCAGTATTTT.

This clone was observed a handful of times. The V and J genes are TRBV5-5 and TRBJ2-1, with 9 nucleotides matching TRBD2. In germline, CDR1 is SGHKS, CDR2 YYEKEE (reference sequence). This CDR3 comprises 15 residues. With V trimmed by 3 bases and J by 5 bases, 6 bases remained unmatched. The CDR3 DNA follows: TGTGCCAGCAGCTCAGGGACTAGCCCTAACAATGAGCAGTTCTTC. Translating it yields CASSSGTSPNNEQFF.

The V call is TRBV10-2, the J call TRBJ2-1; possibly TRBD1 for D (5 bases). Germline lookup yields CDR1 WSHSY and CDR2 SAAADI. Trimming removed 2 bases from V and 5 bases from J, with 7 bases in between. The CDR3 runs 13 residues. CDR3 sequence reads: CASSEGRDNEQFF. In DNA, the CDR3 is TGCGCCAGCAGTGAGGGCAGGGACAATGAGCAGTTCTTC.

This clone was observed a handful of times. The J gene is TRBJ1-2, the V gene TRBV12-5, with D unclear. The V end was cut by 6 bases, the J end by 4 bases, with 12 bases between. The germline V gene encodes CDR1 LGHNT and CDR2 FRNRAP. The CDR3 consists of 13 residues. The CDR3 bases are TGTGCTAGTGGCCCCCTTTCCGGCTATGGCTACACCTTC. This sequence encodes CASGPLSGYGYTF.

This clone was detected only a few times. V gene TRBV4-3 combines with J gene TRBJ2-5; 7 nucleotides line up with TRBD2. The germline CDR1 and CDR2 sequences are LGHNA and YSLEER. The CDR3 runs to 15 residues. With V trimmed by 0 bases and J by 4 bases, 5 bases remained unmatched. CDR3 in DNA: TGCGCCAGCAGCCAAGATTCGGCTAGCGGAGAGACCCAGTACTTC. This codes for CASSQDSASGETQYF.

This clone was found a few times. The rearrangement links TRBV2 to TRBJ2-1, with no clear D. This CDR3 has 14 amino acids. Looked up from germline, CDR1 is SNHLY and CDR2 is FYNNEI. Trimming stripped 1 base from V and 7 bases from J, with 11 bases between. CDR3 sequence (DNA): TGTGCCAGCAGTGAAGTATTACGGTCGAATGAGCAGTTCTTC. This translates into CASSEVLRSNEQFF. Full variable domain (rest looked up from reference TRBV2 and TRBJ2-1): EPEVTQTPSHQVTQMGQEVILRCVPISNHLYFYWYRQILGQKVEFLVSFYNNEISEKSEIFDDQFSVERPDGSNFTLKIRSTKLEDSAMYFCASSEVLRSNEQFFGPGTRLTVL.

This clone was seen a handful of times. The chain is built from TRBV4-3 and TRBJ2-7; 8 positions match TRBD2. The CDR3 is made up of 15 amino acids. Germline CDR1 and CDR2: LGHNA and YSLEER. The V segment lost 2 bases and the J segment 7 bases; nucleotides outside the gene matches: 10. In nucleotides, the CDR3 is TGCGCCAGCAGCCAACCCGGACTAGCCAACAGGGAGCAGTACGTC. This encodes CASSQPGLANREQYV.